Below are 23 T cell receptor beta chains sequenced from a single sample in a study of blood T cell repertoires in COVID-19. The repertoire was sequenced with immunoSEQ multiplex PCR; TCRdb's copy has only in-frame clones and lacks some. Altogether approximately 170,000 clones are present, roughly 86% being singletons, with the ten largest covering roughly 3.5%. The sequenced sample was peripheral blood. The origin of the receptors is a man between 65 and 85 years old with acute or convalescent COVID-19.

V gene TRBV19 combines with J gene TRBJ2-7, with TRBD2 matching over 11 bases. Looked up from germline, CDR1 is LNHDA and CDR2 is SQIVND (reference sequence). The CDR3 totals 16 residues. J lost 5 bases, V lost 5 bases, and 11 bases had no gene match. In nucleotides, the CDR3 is TGTGCCAGTAGTTGGATTAGCGGGAGGGCCCCCCACGAGCAGTACTTC. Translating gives CASSWISGRAPHEQYF.

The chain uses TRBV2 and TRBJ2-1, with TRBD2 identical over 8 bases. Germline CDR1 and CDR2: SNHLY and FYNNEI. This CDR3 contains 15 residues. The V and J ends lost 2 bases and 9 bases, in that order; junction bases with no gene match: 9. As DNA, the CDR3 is TGTGCCAGCAGTGAACGAGCGGGGGCGCAGGGTGAGCAGTTCTTC. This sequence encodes CASSERAGAQGEQFF.

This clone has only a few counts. The CDR3 DNA reads TGTGCCAGCAGCATGGGGACAGCGGAATCCCTAAAGTATGAAAAACTGTTTTTT. It is translated as CASSMGTAESLKYEKLFF. J is TRBJ1-4 and V is TRBV9; 7 bases match TRBD1. The V gene's germline CDR1 is SGDLS and CDR2 YYNGEE. Losses at the gene ends were 4 bases for V and 6 bases for J; bases not matched to a gene: 18. The CDR3 length is 18 residues.

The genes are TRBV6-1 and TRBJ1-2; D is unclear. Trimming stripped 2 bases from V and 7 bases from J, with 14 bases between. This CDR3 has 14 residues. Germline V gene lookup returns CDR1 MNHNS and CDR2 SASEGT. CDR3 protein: CASSENQRGGGYTF. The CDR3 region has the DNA TGTGCCAGCAGTGAAAACCAGAGAGGAGGTGGCTACACCTTC.

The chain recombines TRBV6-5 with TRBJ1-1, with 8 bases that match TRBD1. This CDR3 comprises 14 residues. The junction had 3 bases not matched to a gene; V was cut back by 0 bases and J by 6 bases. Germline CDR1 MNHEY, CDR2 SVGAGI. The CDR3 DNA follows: TGTGCCAGCAGTTACTCGACAGGGGAGTCTGAAGCTTTCTTT. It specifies CASSYSTGESEAFF.

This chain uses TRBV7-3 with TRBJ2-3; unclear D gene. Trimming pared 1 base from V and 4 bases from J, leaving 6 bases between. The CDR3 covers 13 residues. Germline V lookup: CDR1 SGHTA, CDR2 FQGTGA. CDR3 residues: CASSLRVADTQYF. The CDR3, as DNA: TGTGCCAGCAGCTTAAGAGTGGCAGATACGCAGTATTTT.

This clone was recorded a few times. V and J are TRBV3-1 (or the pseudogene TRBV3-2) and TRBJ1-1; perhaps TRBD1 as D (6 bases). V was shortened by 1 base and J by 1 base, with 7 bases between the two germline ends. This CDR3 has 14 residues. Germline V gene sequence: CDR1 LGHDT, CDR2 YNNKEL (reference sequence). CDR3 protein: CASSQGRGNTEAFF. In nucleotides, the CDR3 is TGTGCCAGCAGCCAAGGCAGGGGGAACACTGAAGCTTTCTTT.

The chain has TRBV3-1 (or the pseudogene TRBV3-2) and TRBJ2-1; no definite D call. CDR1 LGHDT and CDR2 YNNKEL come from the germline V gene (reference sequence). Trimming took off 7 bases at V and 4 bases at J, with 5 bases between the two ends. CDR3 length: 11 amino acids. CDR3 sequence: CASTLYNEQFF. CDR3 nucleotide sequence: TGTGCCAGCACCCTATACAATGAGCAGTTCTTC.

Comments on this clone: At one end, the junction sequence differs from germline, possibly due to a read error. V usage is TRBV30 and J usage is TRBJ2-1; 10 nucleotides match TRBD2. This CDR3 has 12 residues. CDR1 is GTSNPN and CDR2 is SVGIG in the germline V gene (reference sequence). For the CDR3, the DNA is TGCGCGTCGAGCGGGAGGGGGAATGAGCAGTTCTTC. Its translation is CASSGRGNEQFF.

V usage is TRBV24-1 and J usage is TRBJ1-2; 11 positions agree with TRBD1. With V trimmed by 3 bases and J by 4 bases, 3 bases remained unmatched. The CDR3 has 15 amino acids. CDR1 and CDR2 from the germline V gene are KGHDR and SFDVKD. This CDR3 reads CATSDPGQGAYGYTF. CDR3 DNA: TGTGCCACCAGTGATCCAGGACAGGGGGCCTATGGCTACACCTTC.

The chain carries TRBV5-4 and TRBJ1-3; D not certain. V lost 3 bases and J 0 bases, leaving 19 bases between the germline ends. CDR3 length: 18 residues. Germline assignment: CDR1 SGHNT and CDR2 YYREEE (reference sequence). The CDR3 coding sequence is TGTGCCAGCAGCTCGATTACCGGACCAGCGGACTCTGGAAACACCATATATTTT. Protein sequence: CASSSITGPADSGNTIYF. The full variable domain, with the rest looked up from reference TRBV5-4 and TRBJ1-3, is ETGVTQSPTHLIKTRGQQVTLRCSSQSGHNTVSWYQQALGQGPQFIFQYYREEENGRGNFPPRFSGLQFPNYSSELNVNALELDDSALYLCASSSITGPADSGNTIYFGEGSWLTVV.

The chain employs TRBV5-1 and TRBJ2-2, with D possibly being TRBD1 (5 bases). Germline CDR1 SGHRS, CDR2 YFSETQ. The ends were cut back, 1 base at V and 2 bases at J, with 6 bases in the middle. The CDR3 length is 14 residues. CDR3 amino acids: CASSLQGNTGELFF. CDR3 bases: TGCGCCAGCAGCTTGCAGGGAAACACCGGGGAGCTGTTTTTT. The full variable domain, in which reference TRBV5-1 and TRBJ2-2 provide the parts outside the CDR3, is KAGVTQTPRYLIKTRGQQVTLSCSPISGHRSVSWYQQTPGQGLQFLFEYFSETQRNKGNFPGRFSGRQFSNSRSEMNVSTLELGDSALYLCASSLQGNTGELFFGEGSRLTVL.

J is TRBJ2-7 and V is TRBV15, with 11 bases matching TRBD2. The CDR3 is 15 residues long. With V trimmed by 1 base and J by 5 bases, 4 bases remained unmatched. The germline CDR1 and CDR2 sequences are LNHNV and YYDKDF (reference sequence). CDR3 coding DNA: TGTGCCACCAGCAGAGCGACTAGCGGGATTAACGAGCAGTACTTC. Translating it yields CATSRATSGINEQYF. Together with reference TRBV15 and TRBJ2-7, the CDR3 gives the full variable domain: DAMVIQNPRYQVTQFGKPVTLSCSQTLNHNVMYWYQQKSSQAPKLLFHYYDKDFNNEADTPDNFQSRRPNTSFCFLDIRSPGLGDTAMYLCATSRATSGINEQYFGPGTRLTVT.

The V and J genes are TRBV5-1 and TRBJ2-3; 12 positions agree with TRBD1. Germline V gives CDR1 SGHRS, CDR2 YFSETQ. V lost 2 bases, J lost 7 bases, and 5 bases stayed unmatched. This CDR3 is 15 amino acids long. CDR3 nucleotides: TGCGCCAGCAGCTTCGGGACAGGGGGCATGAATACGCAGTATTTT. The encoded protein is CASSFGTGGMNTQYF.

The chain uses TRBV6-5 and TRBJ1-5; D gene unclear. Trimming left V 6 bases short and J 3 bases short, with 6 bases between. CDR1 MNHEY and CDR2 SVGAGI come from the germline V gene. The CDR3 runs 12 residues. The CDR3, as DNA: TGTGCCAGCAGCCTTCCCAATCAGCCCCAGCATTTT. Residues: CASSLPNQPQHF.

CDR3 in DNA: TGTGCCAGCAGCCAAATTGGGGAGGCACCCCTCCACTTT. It encodes CASSQIGEAPLHF. This chain links TRBV16 with TRBJ1-6; unclear D gene. Trimming shortened V by 2 bases and J by 11 bases, and 10 bases separated the two germline ends. The V gene's germline CDR1 is KGHSY and CDR2 FQNENV. The CDR3 length is 13 residues.

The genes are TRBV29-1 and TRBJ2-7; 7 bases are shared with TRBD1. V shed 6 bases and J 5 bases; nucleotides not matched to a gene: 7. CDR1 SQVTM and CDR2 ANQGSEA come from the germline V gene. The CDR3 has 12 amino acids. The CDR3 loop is CSVAPTGDEQYF. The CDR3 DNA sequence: TGCAGCGTCGCACCCACAGGGGACGAGCAGTACTTC.

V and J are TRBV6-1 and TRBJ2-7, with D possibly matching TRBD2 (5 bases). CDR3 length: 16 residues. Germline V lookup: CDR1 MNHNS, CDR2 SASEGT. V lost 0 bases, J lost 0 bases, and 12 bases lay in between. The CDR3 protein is CASSEAETGSSYEQYF. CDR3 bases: TGTGCCAGCAGTGAAGCGGAGACGGGAAGCTCCTACGAGCAGTACTTC.

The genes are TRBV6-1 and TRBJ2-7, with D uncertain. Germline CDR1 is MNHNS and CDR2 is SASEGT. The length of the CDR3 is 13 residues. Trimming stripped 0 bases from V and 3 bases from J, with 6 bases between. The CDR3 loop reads CASSEAGVYEQYF. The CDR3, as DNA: TGTGCCAGCAGTGAAGCAGGAGTCTACGAGCAGTACTTC.

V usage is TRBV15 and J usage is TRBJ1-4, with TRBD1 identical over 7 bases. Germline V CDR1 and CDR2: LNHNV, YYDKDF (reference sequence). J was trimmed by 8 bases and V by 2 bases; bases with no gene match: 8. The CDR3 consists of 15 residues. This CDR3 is CATSRPGGRDEKLFF. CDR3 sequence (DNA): TGTGCCACCAGCAGACCAGGGGGACGGGACGAAAAACTGTTTTTT.

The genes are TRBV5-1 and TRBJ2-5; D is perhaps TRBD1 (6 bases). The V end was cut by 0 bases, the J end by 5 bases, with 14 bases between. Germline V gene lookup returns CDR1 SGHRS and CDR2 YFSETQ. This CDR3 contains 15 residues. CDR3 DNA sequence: TGCGCCAGCAGCTTGGCTAGGACAGAAGCGGAGACCCAGTACTTC. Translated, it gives CASSLARTEAETQYF.

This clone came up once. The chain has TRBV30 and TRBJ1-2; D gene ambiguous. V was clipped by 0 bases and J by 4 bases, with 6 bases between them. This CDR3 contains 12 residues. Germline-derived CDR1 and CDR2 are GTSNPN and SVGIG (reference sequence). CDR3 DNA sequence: TGTGCCTGGAGTGTTGCCGGCTATGGCTACACCTTC. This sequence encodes CAWSVAGYGYTF.

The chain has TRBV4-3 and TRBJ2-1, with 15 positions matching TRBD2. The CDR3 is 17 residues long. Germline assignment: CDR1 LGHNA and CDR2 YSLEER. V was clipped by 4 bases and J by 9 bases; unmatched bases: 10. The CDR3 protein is CASSPRTSGGAWGEQFF. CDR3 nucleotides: TGCGCCAGCAGCCCGAGGACTAGCGGGGGGGCCTGGGGTGAGCAGTTCTTC.